This T cell receptor (beta chain) was sequenced during a study of CD8+ T cells in alopecia areata. The study sorted pooled cutaneous lymph node cells by CD4, CD8alpha, NKG2D, NKG2ACE and other markers. As concerns this clone: Gene names denote mouse genes. The CDR3 end is not reached by the read, which stops 4 residues before it; the germline J gene fills it in.

cDNA serving as the sequencing template came from extracted, reverse transcribed RNA. The protocol was immunoSEQ multiplex PCR, while the TCRdb copy is restricted to in-frame clones and leaves out a portion. The specimen has around 290,000 clones, none found just once. This CDR3 comprises 13 residues. Germline-derived CDR1 and CDR2 are NSHNY and SYGAGN. The source material was CD4+ T cells sorted from a lymph node. This clonotype originated in a C3H/HeJ mouse with alopecia areata. Mice of this strain are of MHC haplotype H2-k. The rearrangement uses TRBV13-1 and TRBJ2-5, with TRBD2 as a possible D gene (7 bases). CDR3 residues: CASSMGGADTQYF. The CDR3 bases that were read are TGTGCCAGCAGTATGGGGGGCGCAGAC.